This T cell receptor beta chain appears in the sequencing data of a study of blood T cell repertoires in COVID-19. Generated by immunoSEQ multiplex PCR, the TCRdb table keeps only in-frame clones and is missing some. Seen here are 250,000 to 300,000 clones, approximately 87% observed once, and the top ten hold about 4.3%. V trimming: 5 bases; J trimming: 4 bases; junction bases outside the gene matches: 5. The germline gives CDR1 SEHNR, CDR2 FQNEAQ (reference sequence). The CDR3 loop spans 15 amino acids. This chain uses TRBV7-9 with TRBJ2-6, with 7 bases that match TRBD1. The TCR sequence derives from a man in his fifties or sixties who had recovered from COVID-19. The sample consisted of peripheral blood. CDR3 in DNA: TGTGCCAGCAGCAAGACAGGGCCCGGGGCCAACGTCCTGACTTTC. This translates into CASSKTGPGANVLTF.